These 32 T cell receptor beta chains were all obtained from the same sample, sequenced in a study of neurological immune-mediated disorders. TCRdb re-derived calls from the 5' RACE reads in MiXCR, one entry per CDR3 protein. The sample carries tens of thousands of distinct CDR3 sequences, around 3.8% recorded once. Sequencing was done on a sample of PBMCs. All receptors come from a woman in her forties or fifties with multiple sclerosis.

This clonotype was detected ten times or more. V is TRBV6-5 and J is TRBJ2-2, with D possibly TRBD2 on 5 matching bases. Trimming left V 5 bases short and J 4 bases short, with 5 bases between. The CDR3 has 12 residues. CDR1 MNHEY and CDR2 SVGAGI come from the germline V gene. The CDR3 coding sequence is TGTGCCAGCAGTCGGGGCACCGGGGAGCTGTTTTTT. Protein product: CASSRGTGELFF.

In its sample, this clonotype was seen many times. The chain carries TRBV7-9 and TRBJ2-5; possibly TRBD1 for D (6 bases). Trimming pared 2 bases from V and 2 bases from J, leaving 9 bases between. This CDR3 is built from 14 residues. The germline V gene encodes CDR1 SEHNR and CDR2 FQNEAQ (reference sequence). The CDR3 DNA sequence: TGTGCCAGCAGCTTAAGGGGGTGGCAAGAGACCCAGTACTTC. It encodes CASSLRGWQETQYF. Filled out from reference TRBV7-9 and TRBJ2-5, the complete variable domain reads DTGVSQNPRHKITKRGQNVTFRCDPISEHNRLYWYRQTLGQGPEFLTYFQNEAQLEKSRLLSDRFSAERPKGSFSTLEIQRTEQGDSAMYLCASSLRGWQETQYFGPGTRLLVL.

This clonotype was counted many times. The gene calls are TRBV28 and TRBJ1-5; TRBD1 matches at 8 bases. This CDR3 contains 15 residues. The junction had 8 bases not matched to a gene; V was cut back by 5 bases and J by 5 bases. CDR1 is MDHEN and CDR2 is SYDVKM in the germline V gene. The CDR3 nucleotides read TGTGCCAGCAGTGACCCCGGACAGGGTGATCAGCCCCAGCATTTT. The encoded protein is CASSDPGQGDQPQHF.

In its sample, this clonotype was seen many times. The CDR3 region is CASSQDKISGELFF. The CDR3 DNA reads as TGCGCCAGCAGCCAAGATAAGATTTCCGGGGAGCTGTTTTTT. V is TRBV4-3 and J is TRBJ2-2; D unclear. Germline CDR1 reads LGHNA; CDR2 reads YSLEER. V lost 0 bases to trimming and J lost 6 bases, with 8 bases between them. This CDR3 is built from 14 residues.

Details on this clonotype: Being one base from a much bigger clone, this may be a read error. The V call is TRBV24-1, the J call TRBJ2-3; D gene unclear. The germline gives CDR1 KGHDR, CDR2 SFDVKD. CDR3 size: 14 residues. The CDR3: CATSGRASKDTQYF. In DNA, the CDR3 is TGTGCCACCAGTGGGAGAGCGAGCAAAGATACGCAGTATTTT.

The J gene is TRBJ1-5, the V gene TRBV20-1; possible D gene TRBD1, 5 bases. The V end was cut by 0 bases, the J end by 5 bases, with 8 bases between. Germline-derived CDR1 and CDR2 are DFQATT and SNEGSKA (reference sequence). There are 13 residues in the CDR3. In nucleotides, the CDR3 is TGCAGTGCTAGAGAGGACATCTATCAGCCCCAGCATTTT. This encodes CSAREDIYQPQHF.

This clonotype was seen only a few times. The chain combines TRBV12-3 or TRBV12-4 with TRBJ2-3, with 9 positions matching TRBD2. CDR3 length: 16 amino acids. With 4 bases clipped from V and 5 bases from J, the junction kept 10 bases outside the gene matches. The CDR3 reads CASSWGPSGELDTQYF. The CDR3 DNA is TGTGCCAGCAGTTGGGGGCCTAGCGGGGAACTAGATACGCAGTATTTT.

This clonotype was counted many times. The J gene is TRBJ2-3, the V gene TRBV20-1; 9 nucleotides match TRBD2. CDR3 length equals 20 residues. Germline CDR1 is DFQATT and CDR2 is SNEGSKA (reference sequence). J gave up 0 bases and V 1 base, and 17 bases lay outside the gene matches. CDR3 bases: TGCAGTGCTAGAGGCGCCCCTTTGCGGGAGGGCTCTTCTAGCACAGATACGCAGTATTTT. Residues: CSARGAPLREGSSSTDTQYF.

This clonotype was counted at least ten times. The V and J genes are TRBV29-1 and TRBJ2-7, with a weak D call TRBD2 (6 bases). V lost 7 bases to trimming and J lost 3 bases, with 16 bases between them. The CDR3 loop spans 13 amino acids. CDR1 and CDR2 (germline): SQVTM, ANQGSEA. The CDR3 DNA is TGCAGCGCTGTTTTGCGGGGAGGCTACGAGCAGTACTTC. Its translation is CSAVLRGGYEQYF.

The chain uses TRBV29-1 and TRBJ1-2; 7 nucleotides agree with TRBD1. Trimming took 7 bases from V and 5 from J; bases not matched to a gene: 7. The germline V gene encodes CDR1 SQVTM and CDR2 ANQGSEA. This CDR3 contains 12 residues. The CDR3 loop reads CSAGTARYGYTF. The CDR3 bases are TGCAGCGCCGGGACAGCTAGATATGGCTACACCTTC.

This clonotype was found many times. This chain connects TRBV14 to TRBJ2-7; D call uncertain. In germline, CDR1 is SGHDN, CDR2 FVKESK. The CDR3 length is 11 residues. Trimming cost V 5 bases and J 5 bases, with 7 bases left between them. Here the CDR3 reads CASSFRDEQYF. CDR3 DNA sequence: TGTGCCAGCAGCTTTAGGGACGAGCAGTACTTC. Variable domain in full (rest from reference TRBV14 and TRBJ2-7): EAGVTQFPSHSVIEKGQTVTLRCDPISGHDNLYWYRRVMGKEIKFLLHFVKESKQDESGMPNNRFLAERTGGTYSTLKVQPAELEDSGVYFCASSFRDEQYFGPGTRLTVT.

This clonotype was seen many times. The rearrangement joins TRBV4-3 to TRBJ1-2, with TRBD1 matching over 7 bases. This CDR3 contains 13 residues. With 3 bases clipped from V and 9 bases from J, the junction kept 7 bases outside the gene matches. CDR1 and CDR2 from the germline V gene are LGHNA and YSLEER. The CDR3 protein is CASSQADRASYTF. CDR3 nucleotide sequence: TGCGCCAGCAGCCAGGCTGACAGGGCTAGCTACACCTTC.

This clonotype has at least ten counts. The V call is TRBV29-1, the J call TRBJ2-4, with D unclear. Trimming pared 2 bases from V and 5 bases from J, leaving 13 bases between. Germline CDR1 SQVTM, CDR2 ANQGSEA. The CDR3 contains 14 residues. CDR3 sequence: CSVERAGFENIQYF. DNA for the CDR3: TGCAGCGTTGAAAGGGCTGGCTTTGAAAACATTCAGTACTTC.

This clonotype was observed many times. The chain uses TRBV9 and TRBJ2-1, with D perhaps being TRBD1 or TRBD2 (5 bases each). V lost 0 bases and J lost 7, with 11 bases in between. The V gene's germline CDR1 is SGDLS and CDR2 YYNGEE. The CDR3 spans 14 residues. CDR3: CASSVAGTINEQFF. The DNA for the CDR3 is TGTGCCAGCAGCGTAGCGGGGACGATAAATGAGCAGTTCTTC.

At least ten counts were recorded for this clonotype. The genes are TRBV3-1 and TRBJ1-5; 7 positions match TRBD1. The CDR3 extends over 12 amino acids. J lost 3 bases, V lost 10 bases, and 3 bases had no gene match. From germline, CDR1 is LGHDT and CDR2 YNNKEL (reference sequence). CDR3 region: CATGTVNQPQHF. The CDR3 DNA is TGTGCCACCGGGACAGTCAATCAGCCCCAGCATTTT. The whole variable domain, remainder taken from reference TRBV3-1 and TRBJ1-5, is DTAVSQTPKYLVTQMGNDKSIKCEQNLGHDTMYWYKQDSKKFLKIMFSYNNKELIINETVPNRFSPKSPDKAHLNLHINSLELGDSAVYFCATGTVNQPQHFGDGTRLSIL.

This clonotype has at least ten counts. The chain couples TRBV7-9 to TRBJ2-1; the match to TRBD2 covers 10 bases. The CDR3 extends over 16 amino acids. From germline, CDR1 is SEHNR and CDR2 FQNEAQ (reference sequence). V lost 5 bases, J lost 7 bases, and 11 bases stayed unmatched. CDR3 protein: CASSPPLAGLMNEQFF. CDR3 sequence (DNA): TGTGCCAGCAGCCCACCACTAGCGGGACTAATGAATGAGCAGTTCTTC.

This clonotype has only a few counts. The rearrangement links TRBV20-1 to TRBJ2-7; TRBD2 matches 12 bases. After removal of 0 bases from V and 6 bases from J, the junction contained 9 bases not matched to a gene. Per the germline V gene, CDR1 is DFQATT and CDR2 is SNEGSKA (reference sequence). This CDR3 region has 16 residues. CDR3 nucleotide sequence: TGCAGTGCTAGAGACCTCCGGACTAGCGGGGCAAGCGAGCAGTACTTC. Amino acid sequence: CSARDLRTSGASEQYF.

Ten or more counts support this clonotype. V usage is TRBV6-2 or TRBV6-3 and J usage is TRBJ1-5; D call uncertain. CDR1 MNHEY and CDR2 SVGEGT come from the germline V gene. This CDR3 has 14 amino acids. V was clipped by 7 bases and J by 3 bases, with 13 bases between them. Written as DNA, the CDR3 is TGTGCCAGCACCCCCGGACGGGACAATCAGCCCCAGCATTTT. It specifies CASTPGRDNQPQHF.

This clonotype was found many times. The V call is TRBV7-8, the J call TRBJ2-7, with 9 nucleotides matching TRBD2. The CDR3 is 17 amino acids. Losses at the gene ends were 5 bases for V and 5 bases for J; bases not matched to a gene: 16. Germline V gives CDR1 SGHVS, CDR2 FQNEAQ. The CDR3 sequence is CASSQSLAGPGDDEQYF. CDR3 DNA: TGTGCCAGCAGCCAGAGTCTAGCGGGACCTGGTGATGACGAGCAGTACTTC. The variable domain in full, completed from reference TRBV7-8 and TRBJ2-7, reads GAGVSQSPRYKVAKRGQDVALRCDPISGHVSLFWYQQALGQGPEFLTYFQNEAQLDKSGLPSDRFFAERPEGSVSTLKIQRTQQEDSAVYLCASSQSLAGPGDDEQYFGPGTRLTVT.

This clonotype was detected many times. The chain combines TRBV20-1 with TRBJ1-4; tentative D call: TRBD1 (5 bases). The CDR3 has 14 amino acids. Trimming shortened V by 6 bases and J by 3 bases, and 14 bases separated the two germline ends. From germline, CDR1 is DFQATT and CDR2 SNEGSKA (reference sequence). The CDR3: CSAITGLPNEKLFF. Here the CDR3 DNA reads TGCAGTGCGATTACAGGTCTCCCTAATGAAAAACTGTTTTTT.

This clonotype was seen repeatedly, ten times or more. CDR3 region: CASSPRELVGNQPQHF. In DNA form, the CDR3 reads TGTGCCAGCAGTCCTAGGGAGTTAGTAGGCAATCAGCCCCAGCATTTT. The chain employs TRBV12-3 or TRBV12-4 and TRBJ1-5; D uncertain. Trimming pared 5 bases from V and 2 bases from J, leaving 16 bases between. This CDR3 contains 16 residues.

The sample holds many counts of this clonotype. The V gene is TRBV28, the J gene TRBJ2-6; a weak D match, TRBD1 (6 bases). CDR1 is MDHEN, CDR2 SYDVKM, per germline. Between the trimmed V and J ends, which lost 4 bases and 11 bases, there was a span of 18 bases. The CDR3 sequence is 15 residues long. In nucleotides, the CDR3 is TGTGCCAGCAGTTCAATCAGGGGTGGGGTGGACGTCCTGACTTTC. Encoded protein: CASSSIRGGVDVLTF.

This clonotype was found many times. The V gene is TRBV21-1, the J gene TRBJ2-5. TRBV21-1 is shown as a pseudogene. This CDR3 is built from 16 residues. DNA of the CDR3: TGTGCCAGCAGCAAATTTGCATGCCCAGAACAAGAGACCCAGTACTTC. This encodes CASSKFACPEQETQYF.

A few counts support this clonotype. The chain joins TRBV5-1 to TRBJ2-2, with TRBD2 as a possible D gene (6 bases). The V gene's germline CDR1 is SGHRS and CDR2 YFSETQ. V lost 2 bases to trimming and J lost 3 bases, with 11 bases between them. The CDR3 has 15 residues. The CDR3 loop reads CASSLVSGDTGELFF. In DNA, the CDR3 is TGCGCCAGCAGCTTAGTATCGGGGGACACCGGGGAGCTGTTTTTT.

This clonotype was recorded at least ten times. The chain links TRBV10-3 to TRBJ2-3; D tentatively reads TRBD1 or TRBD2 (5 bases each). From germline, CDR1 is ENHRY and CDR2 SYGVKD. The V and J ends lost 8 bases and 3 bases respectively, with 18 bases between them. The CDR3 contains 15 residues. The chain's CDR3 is CAIRMGPARTDTQYF. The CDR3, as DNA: TGTGCCATCCGTATGGGACCGGCTAGAACAGATACGCAGTATTTT.

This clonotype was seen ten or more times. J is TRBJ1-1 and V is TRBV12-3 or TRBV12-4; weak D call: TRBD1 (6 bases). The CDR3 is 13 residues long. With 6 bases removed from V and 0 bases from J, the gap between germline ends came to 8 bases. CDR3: CASRGQMNTEAFF. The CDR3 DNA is TGTGCCAGCAGAGGACAGATGAACACTGAAGCTTTCTTT.

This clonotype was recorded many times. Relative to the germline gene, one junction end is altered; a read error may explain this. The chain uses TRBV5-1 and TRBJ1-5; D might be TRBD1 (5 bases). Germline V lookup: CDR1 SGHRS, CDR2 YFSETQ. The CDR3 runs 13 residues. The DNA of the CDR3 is TGCGCCAGCAGCTTAGACAGCCATCAGCCCCAGAATTTT. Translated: CASSLDSHQPQNF.

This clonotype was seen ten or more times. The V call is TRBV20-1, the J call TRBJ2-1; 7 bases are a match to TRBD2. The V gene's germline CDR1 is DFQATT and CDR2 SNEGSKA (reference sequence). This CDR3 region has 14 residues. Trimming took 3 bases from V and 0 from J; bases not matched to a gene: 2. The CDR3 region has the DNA TGCAGTGCTAGCCGGACTAGCTCCTACAATGAGCAGTTCTTC. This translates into CSASRTSSYNEQFF.

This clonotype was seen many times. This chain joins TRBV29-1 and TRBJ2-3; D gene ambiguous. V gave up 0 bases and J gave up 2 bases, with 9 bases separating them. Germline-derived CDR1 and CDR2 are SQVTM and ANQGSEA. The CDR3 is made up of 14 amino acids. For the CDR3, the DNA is TGCAGCGTTGAAGAGTTCGGTATCACAGATACGCAGTATTTT. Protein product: CSVEEFGITDTQYF.

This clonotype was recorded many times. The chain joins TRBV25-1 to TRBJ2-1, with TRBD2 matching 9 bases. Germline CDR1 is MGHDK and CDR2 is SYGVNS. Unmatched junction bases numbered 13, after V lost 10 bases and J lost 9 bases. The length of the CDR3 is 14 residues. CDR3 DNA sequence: TGTGCCACGGCTTTGGCGGGAGGGTCCGGTGAGCAGTTCTTC. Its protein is CATALAGGSGEQFF.

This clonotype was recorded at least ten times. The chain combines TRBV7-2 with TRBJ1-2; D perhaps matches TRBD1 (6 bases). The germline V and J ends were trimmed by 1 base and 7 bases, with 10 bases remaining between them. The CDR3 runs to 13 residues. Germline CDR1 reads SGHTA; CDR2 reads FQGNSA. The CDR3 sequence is CASSLDKGGGYTF. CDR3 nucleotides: TGTGCCAGCAGCTTAGATAAAGGGGGTGGCTACACCTTC.

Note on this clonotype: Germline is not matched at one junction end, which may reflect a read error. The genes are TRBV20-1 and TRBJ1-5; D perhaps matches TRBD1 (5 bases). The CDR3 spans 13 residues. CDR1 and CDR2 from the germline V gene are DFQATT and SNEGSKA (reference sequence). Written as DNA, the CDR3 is TGCAGTGCTAGTGAGGGGTTGAATCAGCCCCAGAATTTT. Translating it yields CSASEGLNQPQNF.